This paragraph covers one TCR beta chain sequence. The antigen remains undetermined. The data belong to a study of cytomegalovirus exposure and HLA in healthy donors. Findings of the study overall: Earlier analysis found most TCR beta V segments productive about 87% or about 30% of the time. Most observed TCR sequences were rare, whereas some public TCRs were detected in many donors. TCR beta chain V- and J-gene trimming was linked, in a later analysis, to a missense variant in DCLRE1C. In a later analysis, specific HLA alleles were associated with about 18,000 TCR beta sequences at a 0.05 false discovery rate.

PCR primers comprised 60 Vbeta and 13 Jbeta primers. The assay was immunoSEQ multiplex PCR, and TCRdb's table has in-frame clones only and misses some. Its table lists around 130,000 clones. V was pared by 4 bases and J by 4 bases, with 17 bases between. The CDR3 contains 15 residues. The germline V gene has CDR1 SGHRS and CDR2 YFSETQ. This clonotype originated in an older woman in good health and CMV-seronegative. This chain joins TRBV5-1 and TRBJ1-1; no firm D call. The sequenced material came from PBMCs. CDR3 sequence (DNA): TGCGCCAGCAGCAGCGGGATCTCTAGGGCCACTGAAGCTTTCTTT. Amino acids: CASSSGISRATEAFF.